This record concerns one T cell receptor (beta chain) sequence. The sample is drawn from a study of control samples from healthy donors and cancer patients. TCRdb keeps only in-frame clones here, not all; method: immunoSEQ multiplex PCR. This repertoire shows approximately 70,000 clones, approximately 84% found once; its top ten account for 3% to 4.5%. The V end lost 4 bases, the J end lost 0 bases, and 14 bases lay between the germline ends. Germline V CDR1 and CDR2: SGHRS, YFSETQ. CDR3 size: 16 residues. The sequenced sample was blood. The sequence was obtained from a woman in her fifties or sixties in good health. V is TRBV5-1 and J is TRBJ1-3; D not certain. The CDR3 is CASSHTGSVSGNTIYF. The CDR3 nucleotides read TGCGCCAGCAGCCACACGGGCTCCGTCTCTGGAAACACCATATATTTT.